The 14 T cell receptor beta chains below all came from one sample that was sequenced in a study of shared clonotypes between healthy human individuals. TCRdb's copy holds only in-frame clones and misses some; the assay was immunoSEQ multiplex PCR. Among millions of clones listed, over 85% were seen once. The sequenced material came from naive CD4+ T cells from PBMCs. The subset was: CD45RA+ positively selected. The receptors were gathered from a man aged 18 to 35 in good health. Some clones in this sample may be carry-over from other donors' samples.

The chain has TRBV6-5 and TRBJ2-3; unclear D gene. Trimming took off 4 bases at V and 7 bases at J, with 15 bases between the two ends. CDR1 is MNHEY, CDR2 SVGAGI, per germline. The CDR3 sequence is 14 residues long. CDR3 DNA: TGTGCCAGCAGTTTTTCTGGGAAACGGAATACGCAGTATTTT. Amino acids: CASSFSGKRNTQYF.

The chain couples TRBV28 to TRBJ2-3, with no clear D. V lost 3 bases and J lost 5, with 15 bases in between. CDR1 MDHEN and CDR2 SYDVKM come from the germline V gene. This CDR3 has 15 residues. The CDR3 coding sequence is TGTGCCAGCAGTTTGTTAGGCGCGAGTCAAGATACGCAGTATTTT. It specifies CASSLLGASQDTQYF.

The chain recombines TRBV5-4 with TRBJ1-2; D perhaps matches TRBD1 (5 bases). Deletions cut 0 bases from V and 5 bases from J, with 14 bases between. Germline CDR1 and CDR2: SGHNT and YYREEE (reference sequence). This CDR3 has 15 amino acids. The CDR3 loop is CASSLDFRGIYGYTF. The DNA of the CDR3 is TGTGCCAGCAGCTTGGATTTCCGGGGGATATATGGCTACACCTTC. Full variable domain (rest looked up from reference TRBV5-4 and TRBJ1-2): ETGVTQSPTHLIKTRGQQVTLRCSSQSGHNTVSWYQQALGQGPQFIFQYYREEENGRGNFPPRFSGLQFPNYSSELNVNALELDDSALYLCASSLDFRGIYGYTFGSGTRLTVV.

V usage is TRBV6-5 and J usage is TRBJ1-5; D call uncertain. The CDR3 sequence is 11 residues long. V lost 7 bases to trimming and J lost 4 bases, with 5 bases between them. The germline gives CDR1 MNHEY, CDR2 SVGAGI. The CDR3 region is CASKGNQPQHF. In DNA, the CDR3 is TGTGCCAGCAAAGGGAATCAGCCCCAGCATTTT.

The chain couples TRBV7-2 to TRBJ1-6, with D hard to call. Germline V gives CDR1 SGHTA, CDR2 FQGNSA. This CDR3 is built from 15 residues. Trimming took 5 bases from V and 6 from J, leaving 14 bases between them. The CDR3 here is CASSNGRSSNSPLHF. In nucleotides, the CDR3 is TGTGCCAGCAGCAACGGACGGAGTTCTAATTCACCCCTCCACTTT.

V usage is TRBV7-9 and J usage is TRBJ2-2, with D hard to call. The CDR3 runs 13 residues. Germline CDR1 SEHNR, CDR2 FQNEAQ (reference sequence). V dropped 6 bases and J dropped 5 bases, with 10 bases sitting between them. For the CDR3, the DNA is TGTGCCAGCAGAACGAAAGGGACCGGGGAGCTGTTTTTT. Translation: CASRTKGTGELFF.

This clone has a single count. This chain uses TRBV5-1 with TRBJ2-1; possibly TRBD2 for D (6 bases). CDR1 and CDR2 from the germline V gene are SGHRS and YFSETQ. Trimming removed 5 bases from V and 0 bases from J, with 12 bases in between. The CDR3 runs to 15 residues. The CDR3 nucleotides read TGCGCCAGCAGGACTGGGGACTTCTCCTACAATGAGCAGTTCTTC. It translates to CASRTGDFSYNEQFF.

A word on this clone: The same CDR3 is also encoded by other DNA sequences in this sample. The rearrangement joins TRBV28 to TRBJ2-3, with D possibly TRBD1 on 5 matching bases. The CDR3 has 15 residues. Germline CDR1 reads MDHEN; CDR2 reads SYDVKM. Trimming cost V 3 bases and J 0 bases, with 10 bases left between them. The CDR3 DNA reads TGTGCCAGCAGTTTTTCAGGGTCTAGCACAGATACGCAGTATTTT. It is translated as CASSFSGSSTDTQYF.

The CDR3: CASSLEYLGANVLTF. Written as DNA, the CDR3 is TGTGCCAGCAGCTTAGAGTATTTAGGGGCCAACGTCCTGACTTTC. This chain connects TRBV7-9 to TRBJ2-6; no clear D. Germline CDR1 and CDR2: SEHNR and FQNEAQ (reference sequence). The CDR3 has 15 amino acids. V dropped 1 base and J dropped 4 bases, with 8 bases sitting between them.

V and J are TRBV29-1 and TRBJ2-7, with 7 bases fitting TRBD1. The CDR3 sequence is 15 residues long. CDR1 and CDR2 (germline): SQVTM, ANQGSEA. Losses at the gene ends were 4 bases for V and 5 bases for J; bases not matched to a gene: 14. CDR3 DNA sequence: TGCAGCGTTGCTTTTACCGGGACAGAGGGCCACGAGCAGTACTTC. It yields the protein CSVAFTGTEGHEQYF.

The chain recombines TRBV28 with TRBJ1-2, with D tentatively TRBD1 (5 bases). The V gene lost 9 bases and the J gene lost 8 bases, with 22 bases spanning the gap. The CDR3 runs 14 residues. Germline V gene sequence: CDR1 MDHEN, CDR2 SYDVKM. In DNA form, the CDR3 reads TGTGCCAGTTCCATTAGGGGCGCGATCGGGGGCTACACCTTC. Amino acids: CASSIRGAIGGYTF.

The CDR3 DNA reads TGTGCCAGCAGCGGGAGTCCTTGGGCAGATACGCAGTATTTT. Translation gives CASSGSPWADTQYF. The chain carries TRBV9 and TRBJ2-3; D not resolved. Germline-derived CDR1 and CDR2 are SGDLS and YYNGEE. CDR3 length: 14 amino acids. V gave up 3 bases and J gave up 4 bases, with 12 bases separating them.

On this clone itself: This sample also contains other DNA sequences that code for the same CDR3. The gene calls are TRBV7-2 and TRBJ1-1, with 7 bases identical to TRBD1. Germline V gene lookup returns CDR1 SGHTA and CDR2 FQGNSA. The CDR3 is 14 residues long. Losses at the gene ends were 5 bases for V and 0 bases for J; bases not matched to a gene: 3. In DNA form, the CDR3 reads TGTGCCAGCAGCCCAGGGACAGTGAACACTGAAGCTTTCTTT. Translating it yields CASSPGTVNTEAFF.

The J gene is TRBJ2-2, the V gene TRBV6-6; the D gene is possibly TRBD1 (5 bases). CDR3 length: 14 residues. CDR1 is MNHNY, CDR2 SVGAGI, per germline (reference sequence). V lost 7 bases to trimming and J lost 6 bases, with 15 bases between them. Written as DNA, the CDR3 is TGTGCCAGCATAGCCAGGGTCAACTCCGGGGAGCTGTTTTTT. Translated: CASIARVNSGELFF.